Below, 7 T cell receptor beta chains from the same sample are listed, as sequenced in a study of Ad26.COV2.S vaccination and SARS-CoV-2 variants. Measured with immunoSEQ multiplex PCR; TCRdb has only the in-frame clones, and not every one. The table lists about 680,000 clones, 89% of them singletons. Treatment denoted: around 19 received Ad26.COV2.S at low or high dose, single or two shots; about 5 received placebo; per-sample allocation not given. After the first vaccine or placebo injection, samples were drawn on day 63. The source material was peripheral blood, sampled in a trial of Ad26.COV2.S vaccine versus placebo. The receptors were sampled from a person aged 18-65 years who received the Ad26.COV2.S COVID-19 vaccine or a placebo.

The V and J genes are TRBV19 and TRBJ2-3; D gene ambiguous. V gave up 6 bases and J gave up 12 bases, with 13 bases separating them. Germline values: CDR1 LNHDA, CDR2 SQIVND (reference sequence). CDR3 size: 11 residues. The CDR3 spells CASRELSIQYF. CDR3 DNA: TGTGCCAGTAGAGAACTTTCCATACAGTATTTT.

The chain recombines TRBV2 with TRBJ1-2; D gene uncertain. CDR3 length: 14 residues. The ends were cut back, 1 base at V and 6 bases at J, with 12 bases in the middle. The germline CDR1 and CDR2 sequences are SNHLY and FYNNEI. Here the CDR3 DNA reads TGTGCCAGCAGTGAAGAACCAATCAACCATGGCTACACCTTC. Residues: CASSEEPINHGYTF. The full variable domain, its missing parts supplied by reference TRBV2 and TRBJ1-2, is EPEVTQTPSHQVTQMGQEVILRCVPISNHLYFYWYRQILGQKVEFLVSFYNNEISEKSEIFDDQFSVERPDGSNFTLKIRSTKLEDSAMYFCASSEEPINHGYTFGSGTRLTVV.

The rearrangement links TRBV18 to TRBJ2-7; D assignment may be TRBD1 or TRBD2 (5 bases each). V gave up 3 bases and J gave up 6 bases, with 18 bases separating them. Germline CDR1 reads KGHSH; CDR2 reads LQKENI. The CDR3 covers 15 residues. CDR3 in DNA: TGTGCCAGCTCACCGTCCGGGACCCCCTCGAGCGAGCAGTACTTC. Translated, it gives CASSPSGTPSSEQYF.

The chain recombines TRBV4-1 with TRBJ1-4; TRBD1 matches 8 bases. The germline CDR1 and CDR2 sequences are MGHRA and YSYEKL. CDR3 length equals 16 residues. The V gene end was trimmed by 3 bases and the J gene end by 4 bases; junction bases not matched to a gene: 7. The CDR3 is CASSHPRQGFNEKLFF. The CDR3 nucleotides read TGCGCCAGCAGCCATCCCAGACAGGGGTTTAATGAAAAACTGTTTTTT.

The V and J genes are TRBV5-1 and TRBJ2-1; possibly TRBD2 for D (6 bases). V lost 3 bases to trimming and J lost 7 bases, with 8 bases between them. The germline V gene has CDR1 SGHRS and CDR2 YFSETQ. The CDR3 has 12 residues. Written as DNA, the CDR3 is TGCGCCAGCAGCTGGACTACGAATGAGCAGTTCTTC. Translation: CASSWTTNEQFF.

The chain employs TRBV11-3 and TRBJ2-1; 8 bases line up with TRBD2. J gave up 9 bases and V 1 base, and 8 bases lay outside the gene matches. Germline V gene lookup returns CDR1 SGHNT and CDR2 YENEEA. The CDR3 runs 15 residues. The CDR3 nucleotides are TGTGCCAGCAGCTTAGTTAGCGGGGTTTCTGGTGAGCAGTTCTTC. Translated: CASSLVSGVSGEQFF.

The chain uses TRBV19 and TRBJ1-1; D gene uncertain. This CDR3 contains 14 residues. Looked up from germline, CDR1 is LNHDA and CDR2 is SQIVND (reference sequence). Trimming took off 5 bases at V and 1 base at J, with 11 bases between the two ends. CDR3 amino acids: CASSSPDGNTEAFF. In DNA, the CDR3 is TGTGCCAGTAGTTCTCCCGACGGGAACACTGAAGCTTTCTTT.